The clone carrying this T cell receptor beta chain was seen ten or more times. The target antigen is unknown. V was trimmed by 1 base and J by 8 bases, leaving 9 bases between them. The CDR3 runs to 13 residues. Germline assignment: CDR1 SGDLS and CDR2 YYNGEE. The data stem from a study of metastatic and nonmetastatic thyroid tumors. Across the whole study: Comparative analysis of repertoires was undertaken across blood and tumor or nodule tissue obtained from malignant and benign thyroid patients. Study-level results: Reports indicated that malignant thyroid tumors showed significantly higher TCR beta diversity than benign nodules did, in blood and tumor.

Original data processing: A papillary thyroid cancer distant-metastasis classifier was built from CDR3 differences across clinicopathological groups. TCRdb redid the clone calls on the PCR reads using MiXCR. The V and J calls come from TCRdb's annotation, not from the publication. The top ten hold 3% of the sample, which has 30,000 to 40,000 clones, 21% seen once. Thyroid surgery had not been preceded by any treatment in any patient. The chain couples TRBV9 to TRBJ2-2; D not resolved. The source material was tumor tissue. The receptor was isolated from a male donor with papillary thyroid cancer or a benign thyroid nodule (not recorded which). Some clones in this sample may be carry-over from other donors' samples. CDR3 nucleotides: TGTGCCAGCAGCGTATACTTACAAGGGGAGCTGTTTTTT. As protein: CASSVYLQGELFF.